These 28 T cell receptor beta chains came from one sample sequenced in a study of blood T cells in healthy people across ages. A second PCR of about 7 to 12 cycles used a sample-barcoded 5' primer and a J-beta primer mix. TCRdb called the 5' RACE reads again in MiXCR, with one record for every CDR3 protein. Here the sample spans 1.8 million or so distinct CDR3 sequences, around 40% being singletons. The sequenced sample was blood. The receptors were sampled from a human donor in good health.

V is TRBV7-2 and J is TRBJ2-4, with 10 bases fitting TRBD2. Germline CDR1 SGHTA, CDR2 FQGNSA. With V trimmed by 7 bases and J by 8 bases, 14 bases remained unmatched. CDR3 length: 16 amino acids. The CDR3 DNA sequence: TGTGCCAGCACCACAGTGTCAGCGGGGGGGGGAGACATTCAGTACTTC. Translated: CASTTVSAGGGDIQYF.

This clonotype was counted only a few times. This chain connects TRBV6-1 to TRBJ1-2; D uncertain. V lost 5 bases and J lost 6, with 7 bases in between. Germline V gene sequence: CDR1 MNHNS, CDR2 SASEGT. The CDR3 has 11 amino acids. Written as DNA, the CDR3 is TGTGCCAGCAGTCCTTGGGATGGCTACACCTTC. The encoded protein is CASSPWDGYTF.

This chain uses TRBV20-1 with TRBJ2-1; TRBD2 matches 8 bases. CDR1 is DFQATT and CDR2 is SNEGSKA in the germline V gene (reference sequence). CDR3 length: 12 amino acids. CDR3 DNA sequence: TGCAGCCTCGGCGGGGGGAACAATGAGCAGTTCTTC. Residues: CSLGGGNNEQFF.

The J gene is TRBJ1-5, the V gene TRBV15; D call uncertain. Trimming took 0 bases from V and 0 from J, leaving 9 bases between them. CDR1 is LNHNV and CDR2 is YYDKDF in the germline V gene (reference sequence). The CDR3 runs to 16 residues. In DNA, the CDR3 is TGTGCCACCAGCAGAGATTACAGCGATAGCAATCAGCCCCAGCATTTT. Translated: CATSRDYSDSNQPQHF.

This clonotype turned up a few times. V usage is TRBV6-2 or TRBV6-3 and J usage is TRBJ2-7, with TRBD1 matching 10 bases. The CDR3 length is 16 residues. Trimming at V came to 7 bases and at J to 7 bases, leaving 16 bases not matched to a gene. Germline V gene lookup returns CDR1 MNHEY and CDR2 SVGEGT. In DNA, the CDR3 is TGTGCCAGCATCACCCTGCGGGACAGGGGTTCGTGGGAGCAGTACTTC. Encoded protein: CASITLRDRGSWEQYF.

This clonotype was counted a few times. This chain connects TRBV7-3 to TRBJ2-7, with D unclear. The CDR3 sequence is 17 residues long. The germline V gene has CDR1 SGHTA and CDR2 FQGTGA. V was clipped by 2 bases and J by 0 bases, with 17 bases between them. Written as DNA, the CDR3 is TGTGCCAGCAGCTTATGTCGAATGAGACCCCACTCCTACGAGCAGTACTTC. As protein: CASSLCRMRPHSYEQYF.

V usage is TRBV12-3 or TRBV12-4 and J usage is TRBJ1-2; TRBD1 is a possible D gene (5 bases). This CDR3 spans 13 amino acids. V lost 5 bases to trimming and J lost 6 bases, with 13 bases between them. This CDR3 is CASSGGTDHGYTF. The CDR3 nucleotides are TGTGCCAGCAGTGGGGGGACGGACCATGGCTACACCTTC.

This sequence joins TRBV6-5 and TRBJ2-5, with 8 bases that match TRBD2. Germline loops: CDR1 MNHEY, CDR2 SVGAGI. The CDR3 spans 15 residues. After removal of 0 bases from V and 5 bases from J, the junction contained 5 bases not matched to a gene. The CDR3: CASSYSGTSDETQYF. CDR3 sequence (DNA): TGTGCCAGCAGTTACTCCGGGACTAGTGATGAGACCCAGTACTTC.

The V gene is TRBV7-6, the J gene TRBJ2-5; D gene unclear. CDR3 length equals 15 residues. In germline, CDR1 is SGHVS, CDR2 FNYEAQ. V lost 1 base and J 4 bases, leaving 13 bases between the germline ends. DNA of the CDR3: TGTGCCAGCAGCTTAGTCGGTGGGTCTGGAGAGACCCAGTACTTC. As protein: CASSLVGGSGETQYF.

This chain links TRBV3-1 with TRBJ2-7; D is ambiguous. Trimming removed 6 bases at V and 3 bases at J, with 18 bases between. This CDR3 is 15 amino acids long. Germline loops: CDR1 LGHDT, CDR2 YNNKEL (reference sequence). The CDR3 DNA reads as TGTGCCAGCAGGTGGGCCACCCAAAACAGCTACGAGCAGTACTTC. This codes for CASRWATQNSYEQYF.

The CDR3, as DNA: TGCAGTGCGGAAAAGCAGGGACAACTCTATGGCTACACCTTC. This translates into CSAEKQGQLYGYTF. The chain uses TRBV20-1 and TRBJ1-2; D perhaps matches TRBD1 (6 bases). The CDR3 consists of 14 residues. Germline CDR1 and CDR2: DFQATT and SNEGSKA (reference sequence). Between the trimmed V and J ends, which lost 6 bases and 4 bases, there was a span of 18 bases.

This chain joins TRBV5-5 and TRBJ2-7; 9 positions agree with TRBD1. V lost 7 bases to trimming and J lost 2 bases; unmatched junction nucleotides: 7. CDR3 size: 14 residues. CDR1 SGHKS and CDR2 YYEKEE come from the germline V gene (reference sequence). CDR3 residues: CASGPGTGPYEQYF. The CDR3 nucleotides are TGTGCCAGCGGCCCCGGGACAGGGCCCTACGAGCAGTACTTC. Variable domain in full (rest from reference TRBV5-5 and TRBJ2-7): DAGVTQSPTHLIKTRGQQVTLRCSPISGHKSVSWYQQVLGQGPQFIFQYYEKEERGRGNFPDRFSARQFPNYSSELNVNALLLGDSALYLCASGPGTGPYEQYFGPGTRLTVT.

This sequence joins TRBV7-8 and TRBJ1-5; D may be TRBD1 (5 bases). This CDR3 is 15 amino acids long. CDR1 and CDR2 from the germline V gene are SGHVS and FQNEAQ. Trimming left V 2 bases short and J 3 bases short, with 11 bases between. The CDR3 bases are TGTGCCAGCAGCTTAACGCAGGGCTTCAATCAGCCCCAGCATTTT. It encodes CASSLTQGFNQPQHF.

This clonotype has only one observation. The gene calls are TRBV6-2 or TRBV6-3 and TRBJ1-5; D may be TRBD1 (5 bases). CDR1 MNHEY and CDR2 SVGEGT come from the germline V gene. This CDR3 has 16 residues. Trimming took off 0 bases at V and 2 bases at J, with 11 bases between the two ends. Here the CDR3 reads CASSYSRDGGNQPQHF. In nucleotides, the CDR3 is TGTGCCAGCAGTTACTCGCGGGACGGGGGCAATCAGCCCCAGCATTTT.

This clonotype has only a few counts. V gene TRBV20-1 combines with J gene TRBJ1-2, with D perhaps TRBD1 (5 bases). The V gene lost 6 bases and the J gene lost 0 bases, with 14 bases spanning the gap. This CDR3 has 14 residues. Per germline, CDR1 DFQATT and CDR2 SNEGSKA (reference sequence). For the CDR3, the DNA is TGCAGTGCCCGTGACAGCGTAACTAACTATGGCTACACCTTC. The encoded protein is CSARDSVTNYGYTF.

This clonotype appeared once. This chain uses TRBV20-1 with TRBJ2-7; the D is unclear. Trimming stripped 1 base from V and 4 bases from J, with 11 bases between. Germline CDR1 is DFQATT and CDR2 is SNEGSKA (reference sequence). CDR3 length equals 13 residues. The CDR3 protein is CSARGEDGYEQYF. In DNA, the CDR3 is TGCAGTGCTAGAGGTGAGGACGGGTACGAGCAGTACTTC.

The table lists this clonotype with a few counts. The chain joins TRBV12-3 or TRBV12-4 to TRBJ1-2; 7 nucleotides line up with TRBD1. With V trimmed by 7 bases and J by 1 base, 9 bases remained unmatched. This CDR3 has 15 residues. CDR3: CASILPGTVNYGYTF. In DNA, the CDR3 is TGTGCCAGCATTCTACCCGGGACAGTTAACTATGGCTACACCTTC.

The CDR3 region has the DNA TGCGCCAGCAGCCCGGAGGGCAGAATCGGTGCAGATACGCAGTATTTT. Its protein product is CASSPEGRIGADTQYF. The gene calls are TRBV5-1 and TRBJ2-3; possibly TRBD2 for D (6 bases). This CDR3 region has 16 residues. CDR1 SGHRS and CDR2 YFSETQ come from the germline V gene. The V end was cut by 4 bases, the J end by 4 bases, with 19 bases between.

This clonotype was observed a handful of times. The chain has TRBV4-1 and TRBJ2-3; TRBD2 matches at 13 bases. V lost 1 base to trimming and J lost 8 bases; unmatched junction nucleotides: 6. Germline V gives CDR1 MGHRA, CDR2 YSYEKL. The CDR3 loop spans 16 amino acids. The CDR3 region is CASSQVTGLAGFTQYF. The CDR3 DNA reads TGCGCCAGCAGCCAAGTCACGGGACTAGCGGGGTTTACGCAGTATTTT.

The rearrangement links TRBV20-1 to TRBJ1-2; D might be TRBD1 (6 bases). V shed 6 bases and J shed 4 bases, with 12 bases lying between them. CDR3 length equals 12 residues. CDR1 is DFQATT and CDR2 is SNEGSKA in the germline V gene (reference sequence). The CDR3 region has the DNA TGCAGTGCCGAGGGGGTTAGCTATGGCTACACCTTC. Translating gives CSAEGVSYGYTF.

The V and J genes are TRBV5-1 and TRBJ2-1; D is unclear. CDR3 length equals 12 residues. The germline V gene has CDR1 SGHRS and CDR2 YFSETQ. V lost 5 bases to trimming and J lost 9 bases, with 12 bases between them. CDR3 residues: CASRLDKGEQFF. In nucleotides, the CDR3 is TGCGCCAGCAGGCTTGATAAAGGTGAGCAGTTCTTC.

The rearrangement links TRBV7-9 to TRBJ1-1; unclear D gene. Trimming pared 5 bases from V and 0 bases from J, leaving 7 bases between. The length of the CDR3 is 13 residues. Germline values: CDR1 SEHNR, CDR2 FQNEAQ (reference sequence). CDR3 coding DNA: TGTGCCAGCAGCAAGCAGGTGAACACTGAAGCTTTCTTT. It specifies CASSKQVNTEAFF.

The table lists this clonotype with a few counts. This sequence joins TRBV12-3 or TRBV12-4 and TRBJ2-4; D is tentatively TRBD1 or TRBD2 (7 bases each). The CDR3 has 15 amino acids. Trimming removed 3 bases from V and 1 base from J, with 10 bases in between. The chain's CDR3 is CASSFQGGAKNIQYF. Written as DNA, the CDR3 is TGTGCCAGCAGTTTCCAGGGGGGGGCCAAAAACATTCAGTACTTC.

CDR3 nucleotides: TGCAGCGTTGGGGCGATACTTACGGGAGAGCAGTACTTC. It specifies CSVGAILTGEQYF. The chain carries TRBV29-1 and TRBJ2-4; a possible D gene is TRBD2 (6 bases). CDR1 and CDR2 from the germline V gene are SQVTM and ANQGSEA. The CDR3 consists of 13 residues. Trimming shortened V by 4 bases and J by 13 bases, and 20 bases separated the two germline ends.

The table lists this clonotype with a few counts. The chain is built from TRBV12-3 or TRBV12-4 and TRBJ2-4; TRBD2 aligns across 7 bases. TRBJ2-7 explains the end of the DNA better; the J call may be wrong. The CDR3 spans 14 residues. The CDR3 DNA follows: TGTGCCAGCAGTTCCCCAGGGAGGGCCGCCGAGCAGTACTTC. Protein sequence: CASSSPGRAAEQYF.

This sequence joins TRBV7-9 and TRBJ2-5, with TRBD2 identical over 11 bases. The tail of the sequence fits TRBJ2-7 better, so the J call may be wrong. Per germline, CDR1 SEHNR and CDR2 FQNEAQ (reference sequence). The CDR3 has 16 amino acids. CDR3 residues: CASSLVLAGVGYEQYF. In DNA form, the CDR3 reads TGTGCCAGCAGCTTAGTACTAGCGGGAGTTGGGTACGAGCAGTACTTC.

The V gene is TRBV12-3 or TRBV12-4, the J gene TRBJ2-1; 8 bases align to TRBD1. The CDR3 runs to 16 residues. With 5 bases clipped from V and 7 bases from J, the junction kept 13 bases outside the gene matches. CDR3 region: CASSPRWSGGKNEQFF. The DNA for the CDR3 is TGTGCCAGCAGTCCTCGCTGGTCAGGGGGCAAGAATGAGCAGTTCTTC.

The gene calls are TRBV28 and TRBJ2-4; D not certain. The DNA end is more similar to TRBJ2-7, so the J call may be wrong. CDR1 MDHEN and CDR2 SYDVKM come from the germline V gene. This CDR3 spans 11 amino acids. The CDR3 nucleotides are TGTGCCAGCAGAAACGTCTACGAGCAGTACTTC. It encodes CASRNVYEQYF.